This passage covers 21 T cell receptor beta chains from one sample sequenced in a study of identical twins. MiXCR, run by TCRdb on the 5' RACE reads, gives a single entry per CDR3 protein. The sample carries 1.5 million to 2 million distinct CDR3 sequences, roughly 35% recorded once. Sequenced input: cord blood. Receptor source: a newborn girl in good health.

Points on this clonotype: With a much larger clone just one base away, this may be a read error. This chain uses TRBV4-2 with TRBJ2-1, with a tentative D call TRBD1 (5 bases). The DNA matches TRBJ2-7 better at its end, which makes the J call doubtful. Germline CDR1 and CDR2: LGHNA and YNFKEQ. The CDR3 is 16 residues long. The CDR3 spells CASSHENVWGEDEQYF. DNA of the CDR3: TGTGCCAGCAGCCACGAAAACGTATGGGGCGAGGATGAGCAGTACTTC.

This clonotype was seen more than once but under ten times. The chain links TRBV3-1 to TRBJ2-3; 12 nucleotides align to TRBD2. CDR1 and CDR2 (germline): LGHDT, YNNKEL (reference sequence). The V and J ends lost 3 bases and 2 bases, in that order; junction bases with no gene match: 9. The CDR3 runs to 18 residues. CDR3 coding DNA: TGTGCCAGCAGCCACCAGACTAGCGGGGGACTTACCACAGATACGCAGTATTTT. Its translation: CASSHQTSGGLTTDTQYF.

The gene calls are TRBV29-1 and TRBJ1-5; TRBD1 is a possible D gene (5 bases). The CDR3 consists of 13 residues. Germline V gene data show CDR1 as SQVTM and CDR2 as ANQGSEA. Between the trimmed V and J ends, which lost 6 bases and 1 base, there was a span of 10 bases. The CDR3 DNA follows: TGCAGCGTCTCGGAGGGGAGCAATCAGCCCCAGCATTTT. This gives the protein CSVSEGSNQPQHF.

CDR3 region: CASSQDALDTQYF. CDR3 sequence (DNA): TGTGCCAGCAGCCAAGATGCCTTAGATACGCAGTATTTT. This chain joins TRBV3-1 and TRBJ2-3; D remains unclear. V lost 0 bases to trimming and J lost 5 bases, with 6 bases between them. This CDR3 is built from 13 residues. Germline CDR1 LGHDT, CDR2 YNNKEL (reference sequence).

The chain uses TRBV6-1 and TRBJ1-2; D remains unclear. From germline, CDR1 is MNHNS and CDR2 SASEGT. The CDR3 sequence is 14 residues long. Trimming shortened V by 7 bases and J by 7 bases, and 19 bases separated the two germline ends. The CDR3 region has the DNA TGTGCCAGCACCGAATTACGAGGGCCTTCTGGCTACACCTTC. Residues: CASTELRGPSGYTF.

This rearrangement joins TRBV24-1 to TRBJ2-1; 7 positions agree with TRBD2. Germline trimming cut 3 bases from V and 3 bases from J; bases unmatched to any gene: 4. Germline V lookup: CDR1 KGHDR, CDR2 SFDVKD. The CDR3 sequence is 15 residues long. CDR3 DNA sequence: TGTGCCACCAGTGATGCTAGCGGCAGCTACAATGAGCAGTTCTTC. Its protein product is CATSDASGSYNEQFF.

The chain links TRBV18 to TRBJ1-5, with no clear D. Germline V gives CDR1 KGHSH, CDR2 LQKENI. The CDR3 contains 16 residues. V lost 2 bases to trimming and J lost 1 base, with 12 bases between them. CDR3 region: CASSPFGGWSNQPQHF. The CDR3 coding sequence is TGTGCCAGCTCACCATTCGGTGGTTGGAGCAATCAGCCCCAGCATTTT.

The rearrangement links TRBV6-5 to TRBJ2-1; 11 nucleotides match TRBD2. CDR1 is MNHEY and CDR2 is SVGAGI in the germline V gene. Trimming cost V 6 bases and J 8 bases; bases outside gene matches: 9. The CDR3 consists of 15 residues. The CDR3 spells CASRRTSGSWYEQFF. CDR3 nucleotide sequence: TGTGCCAGCAGACGAACTAGCGGGAGTTGGTATGAGCAGTTCTTC.

The J gene is TRBJ2-7, the V gene TRBV20-1; 14 bases line up with TRBD2. CDR1 and CDR2 (germline): DFQATT, SNEGSKA (reference sequence). Trimming at V came to 0 bases and at J to 7 bases, leaving 14 bases not matched to a gene. The CDR3 loop spans 18 amino acids. For the CDR3, the DNA is TGCAGTGCTAGAGATGCCCGGACTAGCGGGAGGTTGTGGAATGAGCAGTACTTC. Residues: CSARDARTSGRLWNEQYF.

A few counts support this clonotype. This sequence joins TRBV3-1 and TRBJ2-4, with 8 nucleotides matching TRBD1. The end of the DNA fits TRBJ2-7 better, so the J call may be wrong. CDR3 length equals 16 residues. CDR1 and CDR2 from the germline V gene are LGHDT and YNNKEL (reference sequence). The CDR3 region is CASSQEKRQGANEQYF. The DNA of the CDR3 is TGTGCCAGCAGCCAAGAAAAAAGGCAGGGGGCGAACGAGCAGTACTTC.

The J gene is TRBJ1-5, the V gene TRBV27, with D tentatively TRBD1 (6 bases). V was trimmed by 4 bases and J by 0 bases, leaving 19 bases between them. Germline V gene data show CDR1 as MNHEY and CDR2 as SMNVEV (reference sequence). This CDR3 is built from 18 residues. CDR3: CASSSRGIGGYSNQPQHF. In DNA, the CDR3 is TGTGCCAGCAGTTCCAGGGGAATTGGGGGATATAGCAATCAGCCCCAGCATTTT.

The chain links TRBV21-1 to TRBJ2-1. TRBV21-1 is assigned pseudogene status. This CDR3 comprises 16 residues. CDR3 protein: CASSKSAPETYNEQFF. DNA of the CDR3: TGTGCCAGCAGCAAAAGCGCCCCAGAAACCTACAATGAGCAGTTCTTC.

This clonotype has ten or more counts. This chain uses TRBV20-1 with TRBJ2-1, with 11 nucleotides matching TRBD2. This CDR3 has 16 residues. Per the germline V gene, CDR1 is DFQATT and CDR2 is SNEGSKA (reference sequence). V lost 4 bases and J lost 2; bases outside the gene matches: 7. In DNA form, the CDR3 reads TGCAGTGCTACGGCTAGCGGGAGGTTCGCCTACAATGAGCAGTTCTTC. Protein: CSATASGRFAYNEQFF.

To note about this clonotype: One end of the junction does not line up with germline, which may come from a read error. The chain combines TRBV4-1 with TRBJ2-7; the D gene is possibly TRBD1 (6 bases). Germline V gives CDR1 MGHRA, CDR2 YSYEKL. The CDR3 has 16 amino acids. Here the CDR3 reads CASSQDRQVSSYERYF. In DNA form, the CDR3 reads TGCGCCAGCAGCCAAGATCGACAGGTGAGCTCCTACGAGCGGTACTTC.

This clonotype was counted a few times. The V gene is TRBV27, the J gene TRBJ2-7; 7 bases align to TRBD1. This CDR3 comprises 15 residues. CDR1 is MNHEY and CDR2 is SMNVEV in the germline V gene (reference sequence). The V segment lost 5 bases and the J segment 2 bases; nucleotides outside the gene matches: 9. The CDR3 here is CASSRGQLVPYEQYF. For the CDR3, the DNA is TGTGCCAGCAGTCGGGGACAGTTGGTTCCCTACGAGCAGTACTTC.

This chain connects TRBV2 to TRBJ2-1, with 14 bases lining up with TRBD2. The ends lost 1 base at V and 7 bases at J; junction bases unmatched: 0. This CDR3 spans 15 amino acids. Germline V gene data show CDR1 as SNHLY and CDR2 as FYNNEI. The CDR3 loop reads CASSEGLAGGNEQFF. The CDR3 coding sequence is TGTGCCAGCAGTGAAGGACTAGCGGGAGGGAATGAGCAGTTCTTC.

Regarding this clonotype: A much larger clone is a single base away; this may be a read error. CDR3 residues: CASSQVPLVQGTQYF. In nucleotides, the CDR3 is TGCGCCAGCAGCCAAGTGCCCCTTGTGCAAGGGACCCAGTACTTC. V gene TRBV4-1 combines with J gene TRBJ2-5; D uncertain. The CDR3 spans 15 residues. Germline V gives CDR1 MGHRA, CDR2 YSYEKL.

This clonotype was observed a few times. The CDR3 protein is CSASTLTGSYEQYF. The CDR3 nucleotides read TGCAGTGCTAGTACTCTGACGGGCTCCTACGAGCAGTACTTC. The chain links TRBV20-1 to TRBJ2-7; D not certain. The V and J ends lost 3 bases and 0 bases respectively, with 12 bases between them. Germline loops: CDR1 DFQATT, CDR2 SNEGSKA (reference sequence). The CDR3 has 14 residues.

This clonotype was counted a few times. The chain joins TRBV25-1 to TRBJ2-5; 11 bases line up with TRBD2. Germline CDR1 and CDR2: MGHDK and SYGVNS. CDR3 length: 16 residues. V dropped 4 bases and J dropped 1; count of bases not matched to a gene: 5. CDR3 sequence: CASSAPTSGTQETQYF. CDR3 nucleotide sequence: TGTGCCAGCAGTGCCCCGACTAGCGGGACCCAAGAGACCCAGTACTTC.

The table lists this clonotype with a few counts. The chain has TRBV19 and TRBJ2-3, with 8 bases matching TRBD1. V lost 4 bases to trimming and J lost 7 bases; unmatched junction nucleotides: 7. The CDR3 has 14 amino acids. Germline CDR1 reads LNHDA; CDR2 reads SQIVND (reference sequence). The CDR3 DNA sequence: TGTGCCAGTAGTAGGGACAGGTCTCGTTATACGCAGTATTTT. This encodes CASSRDRSRYTQYF. The full variable domain, with the rest looked up from reference TRBV19 and TRBJ2-3, is DGGITQSPKYLFRKEGQNVTLSCEQNLNHDAMYWYRQDPGQGLRLIYYSQIVNDFQKGDIAEGYSVSREKKESFPLTVTSAQKNPTAFYLCASSRDRSRYTQYFGPGTRLTVL.

This clonotype was detected many times. V usage is TRBV12-3 or TRBV12-4 and J usage is TRBJ2-7, with D perhaps assigned TRBD1 or TRBD2 (5 bases each). With 4 bases removed from V and 1 base from J, the gap between germline ends came to 11 bases. The CDR3 runs 14 residues. CDR3: CASSWGPLSYEQYF. The CDR3 DNA sequence: TGTGCCAGCAGTTGGGGACCCTTATCCTACGAGCAGTACTTC.